This T cell receptor beta chain comes out of a study of blood T cell repertoires in COVID-19. In germline, CDR1 is KGHSH, CDR2 LQKENI. The CDR3 loop spans 13 amino acids. V lost 6 bases and J 0 bases, leaving 6 bases between the germline ends. This table comes from immunoSEQ multiplex PCR, and its TCRdb copy is limited to in-frame clones, with some not included. Here the sample spans about 170,000 clones, less than 85% being singletons. The receptor was derived from a woman aged 45-60 years who had recovered from COVID-19. The chain links TRBV18 to TRBJ1-5; no definite D call. The sequencing sample was made of PBMCs or T cells enriched from blood (not recorded which). The CDR3 sequence: CASSENSNQPQHF. DNA for the CDR3: TGTGCCAGCTCCGAGAATAGCAATCAGCCCCAGCATTTT.